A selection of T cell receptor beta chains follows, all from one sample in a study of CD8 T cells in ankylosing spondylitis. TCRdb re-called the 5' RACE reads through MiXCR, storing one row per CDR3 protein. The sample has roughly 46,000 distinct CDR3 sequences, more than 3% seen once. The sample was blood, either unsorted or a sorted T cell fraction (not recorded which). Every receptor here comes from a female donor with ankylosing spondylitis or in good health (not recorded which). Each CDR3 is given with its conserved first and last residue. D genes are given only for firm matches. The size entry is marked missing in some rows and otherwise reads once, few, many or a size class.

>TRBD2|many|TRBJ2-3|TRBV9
CASSISGGITDTQYF
TGTGCCAGCAGCATTAGCGGGGGGATCACAGATACGCAGTATTTT
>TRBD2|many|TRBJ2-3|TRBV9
CASSVAGSGGGTDTQYF
TGTGCCAGCAGCGTAGCGGGGAGCGGGGGAGGGACAGATACGCAGTATTTT
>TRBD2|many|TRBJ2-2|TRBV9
CASSPGGAWTGELFF
TGTGCCAGCAGCCCCGGGGGGGCGTGGACCGGGGAGCTGTTTTTT
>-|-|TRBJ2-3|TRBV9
CASRGTSTDTQYF
TGTGCCAGCAGAGGGACGAGCACAGATACGCAGTATTTT
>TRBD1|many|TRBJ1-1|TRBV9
CASSPQEGAISTEAFF
TGTGCCAGCAGCCCCCAGGAGGGGGCGATTTCCACTGAAGCTTTCTTT
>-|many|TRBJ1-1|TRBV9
CASSVAGRDTEAFF
TGTGCCAGCAGCGTAGCCGGCAGGGACACTGAAGCTTTCTTT
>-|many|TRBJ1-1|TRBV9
CASSVAQGLMNTEAFF
TGTGCCAGCAGCGTAGCGCAAGGGCTCATGAACACTGAAGCTTTCTTT
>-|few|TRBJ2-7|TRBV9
CASSRGPDPLEQYF
TGTGCCAGCAGCCGCGGGCCAGATCCCCTGGAGCAGTACTTC
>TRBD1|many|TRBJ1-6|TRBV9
CASSAPQGALNSPLHF
TGTGCCAGCAGCGCGCCACAGGGGGCTTTGAATTCACCCCTCCACTTT
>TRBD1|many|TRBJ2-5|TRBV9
CASSVVGGKETQYF
TGTGCCAGCAGCGTAGTAGGGGGCAAGGAGACCCAGTACTTC
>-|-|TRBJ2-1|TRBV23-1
CVCSQSGHPDPNEQFF
TGTGTCTGCAGTCAGTCGGGGCACCCAGACCCCAATGAGCAGTTCTTC
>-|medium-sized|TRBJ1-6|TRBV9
CASSVESGGINSPLHF
TGTGCCAGCAGCGTAGAGTCCGGGGGTATTAATTCACCCCTCCACTTT
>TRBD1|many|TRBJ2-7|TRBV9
CASSVTGGGEQYF
TGTGCCAGCAGCGTGACAGGGGGAGGCGAGCAGTACTTC
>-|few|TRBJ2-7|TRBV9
CASSVAGAGVYEQYF
TGTGCCAGCAGCGTCGCGGGGGCCGGGGTCTACGAGCAGTACTTC